The 21 T cell receptor beta chains given below trace back to one sample, sequenced in a study of molecular identifiers for immune sequencing clone quantification. TCRdb re-analysed the PCR reads in MiXCR, keeping a single row per CDR3 protein. Here the sample spans 460,000 or so distinct CDR3 sequences, roughly 24% being singletons. What was sequenced was naive CD8+ T cells from blood, with Jurkat cell RNA spiked in. Subset in this sample: FACS-sorted CD8+CD4-CCR7+CD45RA+ naive T cells. The source is a human donor in good health. Some libraries in this study had Jurkat cell RNA spiked in.

Comments on this clonotype: A single base separates this from a much larger clone, so it may be a read error. The J gene is TRBJ2-5, the V gene TRBV9, with D possibly being TRBD1 or TRBD2 (5 bases each). Trimming pared 0 bases from V and 0 bases from J, leaving 9 bases between. This CDR3 spans 15 amino acids. Germline values: CDR1 SGDLS, CDR2 YYNGEE. CDR3 nucleotide sequence: TGTGCCAGCAGCGTAGAAGGGGACGACCAAGAGACCCAGTACTTC. Translation: CASSVEGDDQETQYF.

To note about this clonotype: Sequence at one end of the junction differs from germline and may be a read error. The chain links TRBV2 to TRBJ1-5; no clear D gene. This CDR3 spans 15 amino acids. The germline V gene encodes CDR1 SNHLY and CDR2 FYNNEI. The CDR3 DNA reads as TGTGCCAACAGTGAGGGCTGGAATAGCAATCAGCCCCAGCATTTT. As protein: CANSEGWNSNQPQHF.

This clonotype has only a few counts. The genes are TRBV28 and TRBJ1-3; D possibly corresponds to TRBD1 (5 bases). The germline V gene has CDR1 MDHEN and CDR2 SYDVKM. V was cut by 6 bases and J by 0 bases, with 9 bases left in between. The CDR3 loop spans 14 amino acids. In DNA form, the CDR3 reads TGTGCCAGCAGCCCGGACACCTCTGGAAACACCATATATTTT. Its translation: CASSPDTSGNTIYF.

This clonotype was counted many times. The V and J genes are TRBV13 and TRBJ2-5; weak D call: TRBD2 (5 bases). The germline V gene encodes CDR1 PRHDT and CDR2 FYEKMQ (reference sequence). V shed 8 bases and J shed 7 bases, with 23 bases lying between them. The CDR3 extends over 15 amino acids. As DNA, the CDR3 is TGTGCCAGCGCCCAACGGGGTGACCCCGCGGGGACCCAGTACTTC. Translation gives CASAQRGDPAGTQYF.

At least ten counts were recorded for this clonotype. CDR3 region: CASSYSTSLQETQYF. For the CDR3, the DNA is TGTGCCAGCAGTTACTCGACTAGCCTTCAAGAGACCCAGTACTTC. This chain joins TRBV6-2 or TRBV6-3 and TRBJ2-5, with 7 bases aligning to TRBD2. Trimming removed 0 bases from V and 2 bases from J; junction bases left unmatched: 3. Looked up from germline, CDR1 is MNHEY and CDR2 is SVGEGT. CDR3 length: 15 amino acids.

As for this clonotype: This may be a read error: a much more frequent sequence differs by one nucleotide. The gene calls are TRBV5-1 and TRBJ1-1; D is unclear. Germline V gives CDR1 SGHRS, CDR2 YFSETQ. CDR3 length equals 13 residues. DNA for the CDR3: TGCGCCGGCAGCTTGTTCGGCAGCACTGAAGCTTTCTTT. This sequence encodes CAGSLFGSTEAFF.

This clonotype was seen more than once but under ten times. The V call is TRBV3-1, the J call TRBJ2-2; TRBD1 is a possible D gene (7 bases). V was shortened by 0 bases and J by 4 bases, with 18 bases between the two germline ends. The length of the CDR3 is 18 residues. Germline V CDR1 and CDR2: LGHDT, YNNKEL (reference sequence). CDR3 DNA: TGTGCCAGCAGCCAAGAGACCCCAGGGGGGTATTTCACCGGGGAGCTGTTTTTT. As protein: CASSQETPGGYFTGELFF.

Concerning this clonotype itself: Given a much more abundant clone one base away, this may be a read error. V is TRBV9 and J is TRBJ2-2; 8 bases fit TRBD1. The CDR3 length is 14 residues. V dropped 4 bases and J dropped 6; count of bases not matched to a gene: 5. Germline V gene lookup returns CDR1 SGDLS and CDR2 YYNGEE. CDR3 loop: CASSHFRGPGELFF. The CDR3 coding sequence is TGTGCCAGCAGCCACTTCAGGGGGCCCGGGGAGCTGTTTTTT.

The chain joins TRBV30 to TRBJ2-1; no reliable D call. Germline loops: CDR1 GTSNPN, CDR2 SVGIG (reference sequence). This CDR3 region has 13 residues. V was cut by 0 bases and J by 4 bases, with 7 bases left in between. The CDR3 spells CAWSVDQYNEQFF. CDR3 sequence (DNA): TGTGCCTGGAGTGTGGACCAATACAATGAGCAGTTCTTC.

A word on this clonotype: One end of the junction varies from germline; a read error may be responsible. J is TRBJ1-5 and V is TRBV28; weak D call: TRBD1 (6 bases). Germline loops: CDR1 MDHEN, CDR2 SYDVKM. This CDR3 has 15 residues. The CDR3 spells CASNPQGSRNQPPHF. In DNA form, the CDR3 reads TGTGCCAGCAATCCCCAGGGGAGTCGCAATCAGCCCCCGCATTTT.

This clonotype showed up many times. This sequence joins TRBV29-1 and TRBJ1-6; 10 bases are shared with TRBD1. The CDR3 loop spans 14 amino acids. From germline, CDR1 is SQVTM and CDR2 ANQGSEA. Trimming cost V 4 bases and J 9 bases; bases outside gene matches: 6. CDR3 nucleotides: TGCAGCGTTGCCGACAGGGGGCTCGGTTCACCCCTCCACTTT. Protein: CSVADRGLGSPLHF.

The chain couples TRBV21-1 to TRBJ2-3; the DNA was not used to check the table's D call, TRBD2. TRBV21-1 is a pseudogene segment. This CDR3 is built from 20 residues. CDR3: CASSKERRLAGRLGPDTQYF. In DNA, the CDR3 is TGTGCCAGCAGCAAAGAGCGGAGACTAGCGGGGAGACTTGGCCCAGATACGCAGTATTTT.

This chain joins TRBV7-2 and TRBJ1-3; D is ambiguous. The V end lost 5 bases, the J end lost 0 bases, and 11 bases lay between the germline ends. The CDR3 sequence is 15 residues long. Looked up from germline, CDR1 is SGHTA and CDR2 is FQGNSA. The CDR3 is CASSPYPSSGNTIYF. For the CDR3, the DNA is TGTGCCAGCAGCCCCTATCCCTCCTCTGGAAACACCATATATTTT.

This chain connects TRBV30 to TRBJ1-2; 7 nucleotides line up with TRBD1. CDR3 size: 15 residues. J lost 5 bases, V lost 4 bases, and 13 bases had no gene match. CDR1 and CDR2 (germline): GTSNPN, SVGIG (reference sequence). The CDR3 loop is CAWTTGDYPRYGYTF. CDR3 in DNA: TGTGCCTGGACCACAGGGGATTACCCCCGTTATGGCTACACCTTC.

This clonotype came up a few times. The chain is built from TRBV15 and TRBJ1-5; D is uncertain. CDR1 is LNHNV, CDR2 YYDKDF, per germline (reference sequence). This CDR3 contains 15 residues. The ends were cut back, 3 bases at V and 0 bases at J, with 9 bases in the middle. CDR3 in DNA: TGTGCCACCAGCAGTGGGGTCGTTAGCAATCAGCCCCAGCATTTT. Amino acids: CATSSGVVSNQPQHF.

At least ten counts were recorded for this clonotype. The rearrangement links TRBV13 to TRBJ2-3, with unresolved D. Looked up from germline, CDR1 is PRHDT and CDR2 is FYEKMQ (reference sequence). Trimming took 0 bases from V and 4 from J, leaving 11 bases between them. CDR3 size: 15 residues. The CDR3 sequence is CASSLGSVGADTQYF. Written as DNA, the CDR3 is TGTGCCAGCAGCTTAGGAAGTGTCGGCGCAGATACGCAGTATTTT.

Of note for this clonotype: A much larger clone differs from this one at a single base, so this may be a read error. CDR3 region: CASSPTVGPYEQYF. CDR3 coding DNA: TGTGCCAGCAGCCCGACGGTGGGGCCCTACGAGCAGTACTTC. The gene calls are TRBV7-9 and TRBJ2-7; tentatively, D is TRBD1 (5 bases). Germline loops: CDR1 SEHNR, CDR2 FQNEAQ (reference sequence). The CDR3 runs to 14 residues. With 5 bases removed from V and 2 bases from J, the gap between germline ends came to 13 bases.

This clonotype came up a few times. The chain carries TRBV20-1 and TRBJ2-7; 10 nucleotides match TRBD2. CDR1 DFQATT and CDR2 SNEGSKA come from the germline V gene (reference sequence). This CDR3 has 16 residues. V gave up 6 bases and J gave up 2 bases; unmatched junction bases: 13. CDR3 sequence reads: CSARWSSGGATYEQYF. CDR3 bases: TGCAGTGCAAGGTGGTCTAGCGGGGGAGCCACCTACGAGCAGTACTTC.

Points on this clonotype: Since the CDR3 does not end with the conserved phenylalanine or tryptophan, this likely comes from a read error. J is TRBJ1-5 and V is TRBV6-6; 9 nucleotides match TRBD1. Germline CDR1 and CDR2: MNHNY and SVGAGI (reference sequence). The length of the CDR3 is 14 residues. V was clipped by 6 bases and J by 7 bases; unmatched bases: 7. The CDR3 protein is CASSLGQGYQPQHI. CDR3 sequence (DNA): TGTGCCAGCAGCCTCGGACAGGGGTACCAGCCCCAGCATATT.

The genes are TRBV12-3 or TRBV12-4 and TRBJ2-2; 11 bases line up with TRBD1. Unmatched junction bases numbered 6, after V lost 5 bases and J lost 7 bases. The CDR3 runs 15 residues. The DNA of the CDR3 is TGTGCCAGCAGTCCTTGGGACAGGGGGATCGGGGAGCTGTTTTTT. Its translation is CASSPWDRGIGELFF.

This clonotype has a handful of counts. The genes are TRBV19 and TRBJ2-2; 8 nucleotides align to TRBD1. V trimming: 1 base; J trimming: 5 bases; junction bases outside the gene matches: 3. The CDR3 loop spans 15 amino acids. Germline CDR1 is LNHDA and CDR2 is SQIVND (reference sequence). Here the CDR3 DNA reads TGTGCCAGTAGTATAGGACACAGGGGGACCGGGGAGCTGTTTTTT. Translation: CASSIGHRGTGELFF.